Included here is one T cell receptor (beta chain) sequence, with context. As yet, its antigen is unknown. Time point described: after dendritic cell vaccination, including at tumor progression/relapse. The data stem from a study of glioma-infiltrating T cells after dendritic cell vaccination. Broader study findings: Only a small number of patients had complete blood and tumor samples.

Profiling relied on immunoSEQ multiplex PCR, and the TCRdb table lists in-frame clones only, not all of them. This sample has tens of thousands of clones; around 86% occur once, and the top ten carry 2% to 2.5%. The sample in question was blood, obtained after dendritic cell vaccination. This TCR came from a human donor with glioblastoma.

Here the CDR3 reads CAWSVSGWVEQYF. CDR3 nucleotides: TGTGCCTGGAGTGTATCAGGATGGGTCGAGCAGTACTTC. J is TRBJ2-7 and V is TRBV30; D gene ambiguous. The V end was cut by 0 bases, the J end by 6 bases, with 12 bases between. The CDR3 contains 13 residues. Germline V gene sequence: CDR1 GTSNPN, CDR2 SVGIG (reference sequence).